This section outlines one TCR beta chain sequence together with its context. This clone was recorded only once. The specificity of this receptor is unknown. Nothing much larger sits one base from this clone, and base qualities are not available. V loses 5 bases, J loses 5 bases, and the germline ends lie 15 bases apart. From the germline V gene (reference sequence), CDR1 is GTSNPN and CDR2 is SVGIG. The CDR3 measures 13 amino acids from cysteine to phenylalanine. The entry retains the CDR3 DNA only, 39 bases that are in frame from base 1. The sample belongs to a study of shared clonotypes between healthy human individuals (dated by TCRdb to the early 2020s). Concerning the study at large: The cohort included three men and a couple of women between 18 and 49 years of age. Libraries were prepared and TCR repertoires were sequenced by different laboratories using diverse techniques, in order to increase sequencing depth and limit assay-specific biases. Leukapheresis yielded between about 0.8 and 9.5 billion PBMCs per donor. The study deeply sequenced blood TCR repertoires of about 5 healthy adults to estimate repertoire size and the extent of clonotype sharing between individuals. The paper's findings and limits, for the study overall: Based on pairwise subsampling, the degree of clonotype sharing among donors was expected to be affected by sequencing depth. The genetic and exposure-history diversity represented was limited by the small number of donors. Only blood was sampled, and tissue TCR repertoires likely differ from those in blood.

TCR CDR3 regions were amplified from genomic DNA by multiplex PCR using the deep immunoSEQ assay. Extracted genomic DNA from each cell subset was distributed evenly across all wells of several immunoSEQ 96-well plates, and each plate was treated as a replicate. For unsorted PBMC, roughly 330 ng genomic DNA, equal to 32,000 or so T cell genomes, was loaded into each replicate PCR. Genomic DNA from unsorted PBMC was sequenced over ten immunoSEQ deep assay plates. Purified libraries were measured with a Qubit 3.0 fluorometer, size-checked on a Bioanalyzer 2100, and measured again with the KAPA Library Quantification kit. Every immunoSEQ 96-well plate was sequenced on a dedicated single-read 150-cycle Illumina NextSeq 550 flow cell. From the authors' description of their analysis: Because only junctional sequences without quality scores were contained in the immunoSEQ output, filtering matching that applied to full-length reads could not be performed. Sequences were annotated with PyIR, a Python wrapper for IgBLAST v1.9, using IMGT germline references to assign V/J genes and CDR3. Any read was removed if the V/J assignment was weak (E-value above 1e-6), the CDR3 was missing, or the read contained stop codons, out-of-frame junctions, or ambiguous translated residues. V3J clonotypes were defined by identical inferred V gene, J gene, and CDR3 amino acid sequence. Percentage overlap between repertoires was calculated by dividing the number of shared unique clonotypes by the size of the smaller repertoire. RTK rarefaction, the Chao1 estimator, and Recon v2.1 estimates of unobserved clonotypes were used to assess repertoire richness. TCRdb retrieved this table from immuneACCESS and kept in-frame rearrangements only. Not all clones are present; in checked studies, unresolved V genes account for under half, and no reason is known for the remainder. The DNA was the basis for D and trimming; V, J and clone size are from that table. The sample table records about 490,000 clones; 81% of these occur just once. The leading ten clones occupy 12% of the sample.

Healthy HIV-negative adults with no recently reported acute infections or vaccinations were included as donors. Every donor was a Caucasian adult living in Nashville, Tennessee, USA. For unsorted samples, around 85 million PBMCs were counted, and genomic DNA was extracted using the QIAamp DNA Blood Mini kit. After blood collection by leukapheresis, PBMCs were isolated using Ficoll-Histopaque density gradient centrifugation and then cryopreserved in the vapor phase of liquid nitrogen. The rearranged segments are TRBV30 and TRBJ2-5; TRBD2 could be the D gene, as 6 bases match. The sequencing sample was made of PBMCs. The clonotype comes from a woman in her thirties or forties in good health. Some clones in this sample may be carry-over from other donors' samples. The sequenced DNA is TGTGCCTGGGGGAAGCGGGTTTCGGAGACCCAGTACTTC. The encoded protein is CAWGKRVSETQYF.